The subject of this entry is one T cell receptor (beta chain). What it binds is unknown. These data are taken from a study of PD-1 blockade in classical Hodgkin lymphoma. Findings and limits, study-wide: Exclusion was the outcome for patients who began nivolumab under 1 year after ASCT. Sources of repertoire differences remain undefined, possibly disease activity or prior therapy.

Germline CDR1 MDHEN, CDR2 SYDVKM. This CDR3 is 11 amino acids long. Trimming left V 5 bases short and J 3 bases short, with 5 bases between. There was relapse after autologous stem cell transplantation in every patient, and there was variation in brentuximab vedotin exposure. Generated by immunoSEQ multiplex PCR, the TCRdb table keeps only in-frame clones and is missing some. The table includes almost 85,000 clones, 89% detected once. The material sequenced was peripheral blood mononuclear cells (PBMCs), taken at baseline. This sequence originates from a human donor with classical Hodgkin lymphoma. The chain couples TRBV28 to TRBJ2-7; the D is unclear. The CDR3 loop is CASSVNYEQYF. The CDR3 region has the DNA TGTGCCAGCAGTGTCAACTACGAGCAGTACTTC.